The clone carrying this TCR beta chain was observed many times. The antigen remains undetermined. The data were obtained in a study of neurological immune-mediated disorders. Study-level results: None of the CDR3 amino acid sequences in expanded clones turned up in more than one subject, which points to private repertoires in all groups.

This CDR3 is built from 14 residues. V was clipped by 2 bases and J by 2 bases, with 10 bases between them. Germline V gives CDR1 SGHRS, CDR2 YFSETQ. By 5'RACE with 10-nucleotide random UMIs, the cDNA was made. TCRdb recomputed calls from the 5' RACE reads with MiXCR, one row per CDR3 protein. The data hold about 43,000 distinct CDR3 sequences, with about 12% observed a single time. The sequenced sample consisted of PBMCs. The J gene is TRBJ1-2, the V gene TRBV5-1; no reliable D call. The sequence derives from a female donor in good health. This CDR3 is CASSLAGENYGYTF. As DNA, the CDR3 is TGCGCCAGCAGCTTAGCGGGAGAAAACTATGGCTACACCTTC.